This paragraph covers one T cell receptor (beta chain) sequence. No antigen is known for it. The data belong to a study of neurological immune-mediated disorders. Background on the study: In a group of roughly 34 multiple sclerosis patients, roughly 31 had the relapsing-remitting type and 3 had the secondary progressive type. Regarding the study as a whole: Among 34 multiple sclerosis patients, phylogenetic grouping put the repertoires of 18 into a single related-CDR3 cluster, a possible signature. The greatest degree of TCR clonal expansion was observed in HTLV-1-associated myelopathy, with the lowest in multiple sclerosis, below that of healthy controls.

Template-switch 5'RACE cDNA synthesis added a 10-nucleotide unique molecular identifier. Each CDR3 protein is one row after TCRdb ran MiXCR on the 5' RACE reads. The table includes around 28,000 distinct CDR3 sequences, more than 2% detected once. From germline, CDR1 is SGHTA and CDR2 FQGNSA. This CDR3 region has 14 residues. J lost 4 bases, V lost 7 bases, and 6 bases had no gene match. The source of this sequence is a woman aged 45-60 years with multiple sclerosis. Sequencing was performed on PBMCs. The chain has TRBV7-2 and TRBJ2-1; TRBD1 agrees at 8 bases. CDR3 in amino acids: CASIPGQAYNEQFF. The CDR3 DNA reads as TGTGCCAGCATCCCGGGACAGGCTTACAATGAGCAGTTCTTC. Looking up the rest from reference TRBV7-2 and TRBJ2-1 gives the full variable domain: GAGVSQSPSNKVTEKGKDVELRCDPISGHTALYWYRQSLGQGLEFLIYFQGNSAPDKSGLPSDRFSAERTGGSVSTLTIQRTQQEDSAVYLCASIPGQAYNEQFFGPGTRLTVL.